This T cell receptor beta chain is from a study of blood T cell repertoires in COVID-19. About the study: The United States, Italy and Spain provided the acute and convalescent COVID-19 samples.

The table came from immunoSEQ multiplex PCR; TCRdb's copy has only in-frame clones and leaves some out. In the table there are hundreds of thousands of clones, 89% of which are singletons. This CDR3 region has 19 residues. After removal of 1 base from V and 4 bases from J, the junction contained 15 bases not matched to a gene. The V gene's germline CDR1 is SGHTA and CDR2 FQGNSA. This sequence joins TRBV7-2 and TRBJ2-5, with 10 bases that match TRBD2. The sample was PBMCs or T cells enriched from blood (not recorded which). The TCR sequence derives from a woman in her 40s who had recovered from COVID-19. CDR3 residues: CASSLGPASGGVHRETQYF. The CDR3 DNA sequence: TGTGCCAGCAGCTTAGGGCCGGCTAGCGGGGGCGTGCACCGAGAGACCCAGTACTTC. Based on the CDR3 plus reference TRBV7-2 and TRBJ2-5, the full variable domain is GAGVSQSPSNKVTEKGKDVELRCDPISGHTALYWYRQSLGQGLEFLIYFQGNSAPDKSGLPSDRFSAERTGGSVSTLTIQRTQQEDSAVYLCASSLGPASGGVHRETQYFGPGTRLLVL.